Below, one TCR beta chain is given with its context. Its antigen is undetermined. The sorted-subset replicate PCRs were given roughly 200 ng DNA, which is around 29,000 T cell genomes. Clones were sequenced by immunoSEQ multiplex PCR, and TCRdb holds only the in-frame ones, with some missing. Of fewer than 1.8 million clones listed, about 98.5% are singletons. These data are taken from a study of shared clonotypes between healthy human individuals. V dropped 2 bases and J dropped 6 bases, with 17 bases sitting between them. Germline V gives CDR1 SGHTA, CDR2 FQGNSA. This CDR3 is built from 15 residues. Study observations and caveats: The study generally estimated greater richness for naive than memory subsets.

The sequenced material came from naive CD4+ T cells sorted from blood. The subset is: CD45RA+ positively selected. This chain joins TRBV7-2 and TRBJ2-7; tentative D call: TRBD2 (6 bases). This sequence originates from a young man in good health. The CDR3 here is CASSLIPGTPFEQYF. The CDR3 DNA reads TGTGCCAGCAGCTTAATCCCCGGGACTCCCTTCGAGCAGTACTTC.